This TCR beta chain was sequenced for a study of blood T cells in healthy people across ages. The second PCR ran about 6 to 11 cycles with a sample-barcoded 5' primer and J-beta primers. All cDNA molecules were each tagged by a template-switch adaptor with 12 random nucleotides. TCRdb independently ran MiXCR on the 5' RACE reads; one entry per CDR3 protein. The profile covers approximately 790,000 distinct CDR3 sequences, with around 68% appearing a single time and roughly a quarter taken by the ten largest. Germline V CDR1 and CDR2: MNHEY, SVGEGT. This CDR3 is built from 15 residues. The junction had 4 bases not matched to a gene; V was cut back by 3 bases and J by 3 bases.

The source is a man aged 25-45 years in good health. Sequencing input: blood. The chain links TRBV6-2 or TRBV6-3 to TRBJ1-4; TRBD1 aligns across 7 bases. Here the CDR3 reads CASSYLGQPNEKLFF. As DNA, the CDR3 is TGTGCCAGCAGTTATTTGGGACAGCCTAATGAAAAACTGTTTTTT.